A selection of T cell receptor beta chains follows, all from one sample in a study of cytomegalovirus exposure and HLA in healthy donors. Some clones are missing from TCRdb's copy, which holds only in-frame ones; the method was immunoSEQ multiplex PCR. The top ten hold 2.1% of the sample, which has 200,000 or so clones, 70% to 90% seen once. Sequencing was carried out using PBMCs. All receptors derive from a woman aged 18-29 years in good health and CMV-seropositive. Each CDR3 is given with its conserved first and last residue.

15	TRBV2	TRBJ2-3	CASSEWGQGVVTQYF
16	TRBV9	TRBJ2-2	CASSPRQGGGTGELFF
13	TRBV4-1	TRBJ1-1	CASSQGSRTEAFF
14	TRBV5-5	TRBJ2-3	CASSLNREIDTQYF
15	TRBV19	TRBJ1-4	CASSIVGATNEKLFF
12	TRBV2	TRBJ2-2	CASSGQVRELFF
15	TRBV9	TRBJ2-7	CASSVGTGSSYEQYF
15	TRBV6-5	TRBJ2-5	CASSQGTGPSGEQYF
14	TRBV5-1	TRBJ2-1	CASWEGTAYNEQFF
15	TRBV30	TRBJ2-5	CAYKAWGRGEETQYF
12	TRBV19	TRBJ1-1	CASRVGVTEAFF
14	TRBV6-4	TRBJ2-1	CASSPGLDYNEQFF
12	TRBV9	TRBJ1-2	CASKGVDYGYTF
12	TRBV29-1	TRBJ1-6	CSVRTDNSPLHF
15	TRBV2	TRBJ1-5	CASKGTGASNQPQHF
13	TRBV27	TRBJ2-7	CASSLGLRYEQYF
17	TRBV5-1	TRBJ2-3	CASSLEGTSASTDTQYF
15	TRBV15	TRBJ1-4	CATSRVRGAGEKLFF
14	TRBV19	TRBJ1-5	CASSIQGSNQPQHF
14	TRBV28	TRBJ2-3	CASSRALRTDTQYF
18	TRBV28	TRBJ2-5	CASSLPVRARRGGETQYF
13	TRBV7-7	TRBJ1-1	CASRLQGNTEAFF
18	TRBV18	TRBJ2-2	CASSTNPWTGDFSGELFF
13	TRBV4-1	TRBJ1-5	CASSQDGGQPQHF
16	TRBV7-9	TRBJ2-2	CASSRPGQGNTGELFF
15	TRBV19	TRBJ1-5	CASSIGGLQNQPQHF
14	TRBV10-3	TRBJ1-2	CAISESFRGQGYTF
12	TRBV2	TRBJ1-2	CASIMTSTPYTF
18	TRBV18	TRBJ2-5	CASSLLGWSGGEQETQYF
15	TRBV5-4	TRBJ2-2	CASSLTTGVTGELFF
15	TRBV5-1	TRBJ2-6	CASSLDSSGANGLTF
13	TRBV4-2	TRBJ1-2	CASSLPGGDGYTF
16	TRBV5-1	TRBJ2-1	CASSPGGFDSYNEQFF
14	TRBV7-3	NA	CASSLNGGGGEQYF
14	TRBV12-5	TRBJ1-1	CASGVGQGNTEAFF
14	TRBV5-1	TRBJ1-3	CASSDTGGGNTIYF